The text below deals with one T cell receptor (beta chain). This specimen comes from a study of blood T cell repertoires in COVID-19. The germline CDR1 and CDR2 sequences are SGHTA and FQGNSA. Trimming shortened V by 3 bases and J by 3 bases, and 12 bases separated the two germline ends. The CDR3 spans 14 residues. Sequenced by immunoSEQ multiplex PCR; TCRdb stores in-frame clones only, minus some. The sample consists of around 300,000 clones, roughly 85% of them appearing once. The receptor was isolated from a human donor in a cohort sampled during active COVID-19. Sequenced material: peripheral blood. J is TRBJ2-7 and V is TRBV7-2; perhaps TRBD1 as D (7 bases). The CDR3 region is CASSLNRGGYEQYF. In nucleotides, the CDR3 is TGTGCCAGCAGCTTGAACAGGGGAGGCTACGAGCAGTACTTC.